This entry lists 5 T cell receptor beta chains sequenced from one sample in a study of blood T cell repertoires in COVID-19. Profiled with immunoSEQ multiplex PCR; TCRdb holds only in-frame clones, not every one. Among approximately 260,000 clones listed, about 91% were seen once. The sample comprised PBMCs or T cells enriched from blood (not recorded which). The receptors were sampled from a woman in her thirties or forties with acute COVID-19.

The chain uses TRBV19 and TRBJ2-6; the D gene is possibly TRBD1 (6 bases). Germline assignment: CDR1 LNHDA and CDR2 SQIVND (reference sequence). Trimming stripped 7 bases from V and 1 base from J, with 17 bases between. The CDR3 is 17 residues long. DNA of the CDR3: TGTGCCAGTAAAACCGGGACAAAAACTTCTGGGGCCAACGTCCTGACTTTC. Translating gives CASKTGTKTSGANVLTF.

V is TRBV28 and J is TRBJ1-2, with TRBD1 matching over 11 bases. CDR1 is MDHEN and CDR2 is SYDVKM in the germline V gene. The CDR3 runs to 16 residues. Unmatched junction bases numbered 8, after V lost 4 bases and J lost 4 bases. CDR3 nucleotide sequence: TGTGCCAGCAGTTCTCCAACGGACAGGGGGCCCTATGGCTACACCTTC. Amino acids: CASSSPTDRGPYGYTF.

The chain links TRBV11-2 to TRBJ2-2, with D unresolved. Between the trimmed V and J ends, which lost 1 base and 0 bases, there was a span of 6 bases. Germline assignment: CDR1 SGHAT and CDR2 FQNNGV. The CDR3 length is 15 residues. CDR3 coding DNA: TGTGCCAGCAGCTTAGCTGACACGAACACCGGGGAGCTGTTTTTT. Residues: CASSLADTNTGELFF.

V gene TRBV10-3 combines with J gene TRBJ1-2; TRBD1 might be the D (5 bases). The V and J ends lost 6 bases and 8 bases respectively, with 19 bases between them. CDR3 length: 14 residues. CDR1 is ENHRY and CDR2 is SYGVKD in the germline V gene. This CDR3 is CAIRDQWGEGGYTF. CDR3 sequence (DNA): TGTGCCATCAGAGACCAGTGGGGGGAAGGAGGCTACACCTTC.

This chain joins TRBV20-1 and TRBJ2-3; TRBD2 matches 10 bases. Germline trimming cut 3 bases from V and 6 bases from J; bases unmatched to any gene: 9. The germline gives CDR1 DFQATT, CDR2 SNEGSKA (reference sequence). The CDR3 has 15 residues. The CDR3 reads CSASASGSYRDTQYF. The DNA of the CDR3 is TGCAGTGCTAGTGCTAGCGGGAGTTATAGGGATACGCAGTATTTT.